The 17 T cell receptor beta chains below come from one sample, sequenced in a study of blood T cells in healthy people across ages. A second roughly 6 to 12 cycle PCR used barcoded and J-beta primers. In TCRdb, the 5' RACE reads were re-called with MiXCR into one record per CDR3 protein. This table holds about 940,000 distinct CDR3 sequences, approximately 49% found once. Sequenced: blood. These receptors were taken from a young man in good health.

J is TRBJ1-2 and V is TRBV9, with 11 nucleotides matching TRBD1. The CDR3 loop spans 17 amino acids. J lost 4 bases, V lost 0 bases, and 8 bases had no gene match. Germline CDR1 reads SGDLS; CDR2 reads YYNGEE. The CDR3 DNA reads TGTGCCAGCAGCGTAGACATCAGGACAGGGGGCAGCTATGGCTACACCTTC. Translated, it gives CASSVDIRTGGSYGYTF.

This clonotype has a handful of counts. This sequence joins TRBV6-2 or TRBV6-3 and TRBJ2-7, with 10 bases that match TRBD1. In germline, CDR1 is MNHEY, CDR2 SVGEGT. The ends lost 6 bases at V and 1 base at J; junction bases unmatched: 6. CDR3 length: 15 residues. The chain's CDR3 is CASRATGGLSYEQYF. The CDR3, as DNA: TGTGCCAGCAGGGCGACAGGGGGCTTATCCTACGAGCAGTACTTC.

The CDR3 DNA sequence: TGTGCCAGCACCCACCCAGGCTACACCTTC. Translated: CASTHPGYTF. The J gene is TRBJ1-2, the V gene TRBV6-1; D remains unclear. CDR1 is MNHNS and CDR2 is SASEGT in the germline V gene. V was pared by 7 bases and J by 8 bases, with 8 bases between. The CDR3 has 10 residues.

This chain joins TRBV20-1 and TRBJ2-6, with D possibly TRBD1 on 5 matching bases. This CDR3 region has 15 residues. Trimming took off 3 bases at V and 1 base at J, with 10 bases between the two ends. Germline V gene lookup returns CDR1 DFQATT and CDR2 SNEGSKA (reference sequence). The CDR3 nucleotides read TGCAGTGCTAGTAGGAAGGGGTCTGGGGCCAACGTCCTGACTTTC. Amino acid sequence: CSASRKGSGANVLTF.

This clonotype was counted between two and nine times. This rearrangement joins TRBV7-8 to TRBJ2-3; D tentatively fits TRBD1 or TRBD2 (5 bases each). This CDR3 is 18 amino acids long. The germline V gene encodes CDR1 SGHVS and CDR2 FQNEAQ. Trimming removed 2 bases from V and 1 base from J, with 19 bases in between. DNA of the CDR3: TGTGCCAGCAGCTTACCAACCCCCCGGGACGGCGGCACAGATACGCAGTATTTT. The encoded protein is CASSLPTPRDGGTDTQYF.

In this sample, this clonotype turned up a few times. V and J are TRBV4-2 and TRBJ2-1; the match to TRBD1 covers 8 bases. CDR1 and CDR2 (germline): LGHNA, YNFKEQ. V dropped 7 bases and J dropped 3; count of bases not matched to a gene: 5. The CDR3 is 14 amino acids. DNA of the CDR3: TGTGCCAGCAACCCCGGGACAGGCTACAATGAGCAGTTCTTC. Translated, it gives CASNPGTGYNEQFF.

The J gene is TRBJ2-2, the V gene TRBV4-2, with 12 bases identical to TRBD2. Germline CDR1 and CDR2: LGHNA and YNFKEQ. Unmatched junction bases numbered 4, after V lost 2 bases and J lost 0 bases. The CDR3 is made up of 18 amino acids. Here the CDR3 reads CASSQTLAGGTNTGELFF. In DNA form, the CDR3 reads TGTGCCAGCAGCCAAACACTAGCGGGGGGTACGAACACCGGGGAGCTGTTTTTT.

This clonotype was detected only a few times. The chain employs TRBV5-1 and TRBJ2-3; 7 bases agree with TRBD1. CDR1 and CDR2 from the germline V gene are SGHRS and YFSETQ. This CDR3 has 15 amino acids. Trimming cost V 4 bases and J 1 base; bases outside gene matches: 6. CDR3 coding DNA: TGCGCCAGCAGCACCGGGACAGTGCGCACAGATACGCAGTATTTT. Translated: CASSTGTVRTDTQYF.

The chain combines TRBV5-5 with TRBJ2-4; D is undetermined. Trimming shortened V by 5 bases and J by 6 bases, and 15 bases separated the two germline ends. CDR3 length: 14 amino acids. The germline CDR1 and CDR2 sequences are SGHKS and YYEKEE (reference sequence). The CDR3 sequence is CASRGTTNTNIQYF. DNA of the CDR3: TGTGCCAGCAGAGGCACAACTAACACAAACATTCAGTACTTC.

This chain uses TRBV27 with TRBJ1-4; maybe TRBD1 (5 bases). The CDR3 length is 17 residues. Trimming removed 1 base at V and 0 bases at J, with 12 bases between. The V gene's germline CDR1 is MNHEY and CDR2 SMNVEV (reference sequence). The CDR3 region is CASSLWGSRATNEKLFF. The CDR3 nucleotides read TGTGCCAGCAGTTTATGGGGGAGTAGGGCAACTAATGAAAAACTGTTTTTT.

The sample holds a few counts of this clonotype. J is TRBJ2-7 and V is TRBV4-1; 8 bases map to TRBD1. Germline CDR1 MGHRA, CDR2 YSYEKL. The V segment lost 0 bases and the J segment 5 bases; nucleotides outside the gene matches: 9. This CDR3 spans 16 amino acids. The CDR3 reads CASSQDGTGQGNEQYF. CDR3 coding DNA: TGCGCCAGCAGCCAAGATGGGACTGGACAGGGCAACGAGCAGTACTTC.

This chain joins TRBV6-6 and TRBJ2-5; TRBD1 matches at 7 bases. The assigned J gene may be wrong: the sequence end matches TRBJ2-7 better. Germline values: CDR1 MNHNY, CDR2 SVGAGI (reference sequence). The CDR3 consists of 16 residues. The CDR3 loop is CASSFRLAQGSGEQYF. CDR3 nucleotides: TGTGCCAGCAGTTTCAGACTGGCACAGGGGTCGGGCGAGCAGTACTTC.

The V and J genes are TRBV6-5 and TRBJ1-1; D unclear. Germline CDR1 MNHEY, CDR2 SVGAGI. The V end lost 4 bases, the J end lost 1 base, and 13 bases lay between the germline ends. The CDR3 totals 15 residues. The CDR3 loop is CASSSPSEGNTEAFF. CDR3 nucleotides: TGTGCCAGCAGTTCTCCCAGTGAAGGGAACACTGAAGCTTTCTTT.

For the CDR3, the DNA is TGTGCCAGCAGTTTAATAGGGACCTACGAGCAGTTCTTC. Translating gives CASSLIGTYEQFF. The V and J genes are TRBV12-3 or TRBV12-4 and TRBJ2-1; D assignment may be TRBD1 or TRBD2 (5 bases each). V gave up 2 bases and J gave up 10 bases, with 12 bases separating them. There are 13 residues in the CDR3.

In regard to this clonotype: Its ends do not fully match the called genes, so a read error is possible. The V and J genes are TRBV7-9 and TRBJ1-1; 10 bases are shared with TRBD1. Germline V gene lookup returns CDR1 SEHNR and CDR2 FQNEAQ (reference sequence). The CDR3 length is 15 residues. The CDR3 loop reads CACSVTGGMGTEAFF. DNA for the CDR3: TGTGCCTGCAGCGTGACAGGGGGCATGGGCACTGAAGCTTTCTTT. The full variable domain, in which reference TRBV7-9 and TRBJ1-1 provide the parts outside the CDR3, is DTGVSQNPRHKITKRGQNVTFRCDPISEHNRLYWYRQTLGQGPEFLTYFQNEAQLEKSRLLSDRFSAERPKGSFSTLEIQRTEQGDSAMYLCACSVTGGMGTEAFFGQGTRLTVV.

In its sample, this clonotype was seen a few times. The rearrangement links TRBV21-1 to TRBJ2-4; the D call of TRBD1 is as the table states it, not checked on the DNA. The J call may be incorrect, as the DNA end agrees better with TRBJ2-7. TRBV21-1 counts as a pseudogene. The CDR3 has 16 residues. CDR3 sequence (DNA): TGTGCCAGCAGCAAGAGAAACAGGGGACTGGCCTACGAGCAGTACTTC. Protein: CASSKRNRGLAYEQYF.

This clonotype was picked up a small number of times. The V and J genes are TRBV12-3 or TRBV12-4 and TRBJ2-7; the D gene could be TRBD1 or TRBD2 (6 bases each). V was clipped by 2 bases and J by 5 bases, with 10 bases between them. This CDR3 region has 13 residues. Here the CDR3 DNA reads TGTGCCAGCAGTTTAAGGGGGGACCACGAGCAGTACTTC. Its translation: CASSLRGDHEQYF.